These T cell receptor beta chains were read from a single sample in a study of blood T cells in healthy people across ages. A single record per CDR3 protein comes from TCRdb applying MiXCR to the 5' RACE reads. The table includes hundreds of thousands of distinct CDR3 sequences, about 25% detected once. The sample was also linked to a second study, of T cells of mothers and their children.

What was sequenced was blood. The receptors were sampled from a boy aged 5-17 years in good health. The CDR3 runs from the conserved cysteine through the conserved F or W. The D gene is left open where the match is weak. Clone size, where shown, is once, few, many, or a class for clones that have expanded.

V	J	length	size	D	DNA	CDR3
TRBV5-1	TRBJ2-5	14	many	TRBD1	TGCGCCAGCAGTCGGGACAGTAGCCAAGAGACCCAGTACTTC	CASSRDSSQETQYF
TRBV20-1	TRBJ2-1	16	few	NA	TGCAGTGCTAGAGATCGTTGGCAAAGCTCCTACAATGAGCAGTTCTTC	CSARDRWQSSYNEQFF
TRBV6-5	TRBJ2-7	14	few	NA	TGTGCCAGCAGTTATAGCGGCGGGATAGGCGAGCAGTACTTC	CASSYSGGIGEQYF
TRBV3-1	TRBJ1-4	13	NA	NA	TGTGCCAGCCGCTTGGGGGGGGGTGAAAAACTGTTTTTT	CASRLGGGEKLFF
TRBV28	TRBJ2-1	16	few	TRBD2	TGTGCCAGCAGCCTTAACCGGGAGGGCCTCTACAATGAGCAGTTCTTC	CASSLNREGLYNEQFF
TRBV15	TRBJ2-1	14	few	NA	TGTGCCACCAGCAGAGCTGGGACTCCTAATGAGCAGTTCTTC	CATSRAGTPNEQFF
TRBV29-1	TRBJ2-7	16	few	NA	TGCAGCGTTGTCGGAATCCGGGACGTGGCCTCCTACGAGCAGTACTTC	CSVVGIRDVASYEQYF
TRBV20-1	TRBJ1-1	11	few	TRBD1	TGCAGTGCTAGAACAGGGGACGGAGCTTTCTTT	CSARTGDGAFF
TRBV28	TRBJ2-7	16	many	TRBD1	TGTGCCAGCAGTTCTACCGGGACAGGGGCTGCCTACGAGCAGTACTTC	CASSSTGTGAAYEQYF
TRBV11-2	TRBJ2-1	15	few	NA	TGTGCCAGCAGCGACAAAATCGCGACCGTCCCGCGGCAGTTCTTC	CASSDKIATVPRQFF
TRBV7-2	TRBJ1-4	15	few	TRBD1	TGTGCCAGCAGCAACAGGGACAGGTTACACGAAAAACTGTTTTTT	CASSNRDRLHEKLFF
TRBV7-9	TRBJ2-1	16	few	TRBD1	TGTGCCAGCAGCCGCTTACAGGGGAACCCTTACAATGAGCAGTTCTTC	CASSRLQGNPYNEQFF
TRBV5-1	TRBJ2-5	13	NA	NA	TGCGCCAGTAGCTTCCACAGCCAAGAGACCCAGTACTTC	CASSFHSQETQYF
TRBV3-1	TRBJ1-3	14	NA	NA	TGTGCCAGCAGCCGGGGCTCCTCTGGAAACACCATATATTTT	CASSRGSSGNTIYF
TRBV24-1	TRBJ2-2	11	few	NA	TGTGCCACCTCGTCCACCGGGGAGCTGTTTTTT	CATSSTGELFF
TRBV6-1	TRBJ2-3	18	NA	TRBD2	TGTGCCAGCAGCACCGGATGGGTGGGGGAGGGCCCGACAGATACGCAGTATTTT	CASSTGWVGEGPTDTQYF
TRBV29-1	TRBJ2-5	19	NA	TRBD2	TGCAGCGTTGAGGGGGGGACTAGCGGGACTTCGGGTCCTCAAGAGACCCAGTACTTC	CSVEGGTSGTSGPQETQYF
TRBV7-3	TRBJ2-3	16	NA	NA	TGTGCCAGCAGCTTTTTTGGGGGCGCTGGCACAGATACGCAGTATTTT	CASSFFGGAGTDTQYF
TRBV6-5	TRBJ2-5	18	many	TRBD2	TGTGCCAGCAGTTACTCGTCTAGCGGGGGGGCCGAGCAAGAGACCCAGTACTTC	CASSYSSSGGAEQETQYF
TRBV12-3/TRBV12-4	TRBJ1-1	15	few	NA	TGTGCCAGCAGCCACTTTCGGGAGCGAGAGGCTGAAGCTTTCTTT	CASSHFREREAEAFF
TRBV28	TRBJ1-1	14	NA	TRBD1	TGTGCCAGCAGCCCGGACAGGGTGTTAGCTGAAGCTTTCTTT	CASSPDRVLAEAFF
TRBV4-3	TRBJ2-2	15	NA	NA	TGCGCCAGCAGCCAAGGGCGACCGGGTACCGGGGAGCTGTTTTTT	CASSQGRPGTGELFF
TRBV4-3	TRBJ1-1	15	NA	TRBD1	TGCGCCAGCAGCCATATGGACAGGGTGAACACTGAAGCTTTCTTT	CASSHMDRVNTEAFF
TRBV4-1	TRBJ2-5	15	NA	NA	TGCGCCAGCAGCCAATTCGGACTACCTCAAGAGACCCAGTACTTC	CASSQFGLPQETQYF
TRBV13	TRBJ2-1	13	NA	NA	TGTGCCAGCAGCGCCTCGGGCAACAATGAGCAGTTCTTC	CASSASGNNEQFF
TRBV13	TRBJ2-3	17	NA	TRBD1	TGTGCCAGCAGCTCCTTCTCGACAGGGCGACTCACAGATACGCAGTATTTT	CASSSFSTGRLTDTQYF
TRBV7-3	TRBJ2-1	13	few	NA	TGTGCCAGCAGCTTACATACGGTGGATGAGCAGTTCTTC	CASSLHTVDEQFF
TRBV29-1	TRBJ2-5	11	NA	NA	TGCAGCGTTGAAGATCGCAGTGGTTGGGCCTTC	CSVEDRSGWAF
TRBV29-1	TRBJ1-1	13	many	NA	TGCAGCGTTGAGGGGGTGGGGAACACTGAAGCTTTCTTT	CSVEGVGNTEAFF
TRBV5-5	TRBJ2-7	16	few	TRBD1	TGTGCCAGCAGCTTGTATTTGGACAGGAGCTCCTACGAGCAGTACTTC	CASSLYLDRSSYEQYF
TRBV30	TRBJ1-5	14	many	NA	TGTGCCTGGAGTGTTGAAGATAGCAATCAGCCCCAGCATTTT	CAWSVEDSNQPQHF
TRBV20-1	TRBJ2-3	18	NA	TRBD2	TGCAGTGCTAGAGGGGGACTAGCGGGAGGGCCGTCGAAAGATACGCAGTATTTT	CSARGGLAGGPSKDTQYF
TRBV6-2/TRBV6-3	TRBJ2-2	19	many	TRBD1	TGTGCCAGCACTCCCCTACAGGGACAGAGATTATTGAACACCGGGGAGCTGTTTTTT	CASTPLQGQRLLNTGELFF
TRBV2	TRBJ1-5	15	NA	TRBD1	TGTGCCAGCAGCGGCGACAGGGGCGGCAATCAGCCCCAGCATTTT	CASSGDRGGNQPQHF
TRBV6-2/TRBV6-3	TRBJ2-4	14	NA	NA	TGTGCCAGCAAAGAGAGTCTAGCCAAAAACATTCAGTACTTC	CASKESLAKNIQYF
TRBV4-1	TRBJ2-1	13	few	TRBD2	TGCGCCAGCAGCCCGGGAGGGAGAGATGAGCAGTTCTTC	CASSPGGRDEQFF
TRBV10-3	TRBJ2-3	14	few	NA	TGTGCCATCAGTGAGTTGACCCCCCCAGATACGCAGTATTTT	CAISELTPPDTQYF